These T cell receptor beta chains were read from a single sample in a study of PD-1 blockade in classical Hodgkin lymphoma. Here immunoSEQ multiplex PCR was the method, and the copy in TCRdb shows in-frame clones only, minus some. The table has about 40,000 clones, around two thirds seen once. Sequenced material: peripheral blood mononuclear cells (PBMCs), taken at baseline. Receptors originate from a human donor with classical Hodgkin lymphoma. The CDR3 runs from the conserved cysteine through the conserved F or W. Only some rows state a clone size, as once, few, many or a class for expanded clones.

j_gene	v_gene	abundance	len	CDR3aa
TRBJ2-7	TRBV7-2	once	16	CASSFLSSSNAHEQYF
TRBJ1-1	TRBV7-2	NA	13	CASSLSLNTEAFF
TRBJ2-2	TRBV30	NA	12	CAWGPDTGELFF
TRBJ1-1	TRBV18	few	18	CASSAIFGGQGRNTEAFF
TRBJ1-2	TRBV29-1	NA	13	CSVGGTGGAGYTF
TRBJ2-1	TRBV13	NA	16	CASSLGRLAPYNEQFF
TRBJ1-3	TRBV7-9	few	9	CASSSDVDF
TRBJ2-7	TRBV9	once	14	CASSGGSGSYEQYF
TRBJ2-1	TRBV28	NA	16	CASHTQDRGVYNEQFF
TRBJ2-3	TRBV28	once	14	CASTLGESTDTQYF
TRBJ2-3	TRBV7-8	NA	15	CASSLLAGVEDTQYF
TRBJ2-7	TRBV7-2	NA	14	CASSLGTGSYEQYF
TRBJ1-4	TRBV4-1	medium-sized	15	CASSQNPGVVEKLFF
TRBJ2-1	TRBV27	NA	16	CASSSLAGVGYNEQFF
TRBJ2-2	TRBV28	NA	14	CASSPGTSTGELFF
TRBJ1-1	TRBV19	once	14	CASSINRGVPEAFF
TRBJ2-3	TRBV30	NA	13	CAWRDRGTDTQYF
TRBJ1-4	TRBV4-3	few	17	CASSQDIPGSFNEKLFF
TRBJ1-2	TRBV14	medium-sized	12	CASSLDFGGYTF
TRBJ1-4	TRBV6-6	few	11	CASSLGEKLFF
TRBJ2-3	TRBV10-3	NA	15	CAISGPPEGTDTQYF
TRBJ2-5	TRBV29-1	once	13	CSVRRVGDGTQYF
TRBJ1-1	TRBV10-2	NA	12	CASSVGFTEAFF